This T cell receptor beta chain came from a study of shared clonotypes between healthy human individuals. General study results and limits: Large depth notwithstanding, sorted-subset sequencing proved incomplete by rarefaction.

Turning to this clone: Its antigen is still unknown.

Deep-level settings were used for running the assay. Over several immunoSEQ plates, each subset's genomic DNA was distributed in even portions. TCRdb's table, derived via immunoSEQ multiplex PCR, lists solely in-frame clones and lacks some. The table has about 1 million clones, about 75% seen once. All participating donors were Caucasian adults from Nashville, Tennessee. The CDR3 runs to 15 residues. Germline values: CDR1 SGHVS, CDR2 FQNEAQ. Trimming at V came to 5 bases and at J to 3 bases, leaving 8 bases not matched to a gene. Source material: memory CD4+ T cells sorted from blood. Specified subset: CD45RA-negative fraction. The chain couples TRBV7-8 to TRBJ2-3; 7 bases line up with TRBD2. The clonotype comes from a man younger than 30 in good health. In DNA, the CDR3 is TGTGCCAGCAGCGCGGGACTACCGGCGACAGATACGCAGTATTTT. Encoded protein: CASSAGLPATDTQYF.